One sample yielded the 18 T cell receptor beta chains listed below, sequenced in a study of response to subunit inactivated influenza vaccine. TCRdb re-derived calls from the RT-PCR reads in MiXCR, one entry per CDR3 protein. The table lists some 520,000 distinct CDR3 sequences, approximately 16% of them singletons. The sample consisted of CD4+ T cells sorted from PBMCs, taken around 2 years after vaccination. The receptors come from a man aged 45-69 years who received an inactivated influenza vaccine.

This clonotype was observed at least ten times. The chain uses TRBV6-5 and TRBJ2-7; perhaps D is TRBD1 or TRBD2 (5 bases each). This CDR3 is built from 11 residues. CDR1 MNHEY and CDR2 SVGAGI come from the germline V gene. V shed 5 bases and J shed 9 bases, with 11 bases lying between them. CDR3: CASSGGTGQYF. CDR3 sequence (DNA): TGTGCCAGCAGTGGGGGTACGGGGCAGTACTTC.

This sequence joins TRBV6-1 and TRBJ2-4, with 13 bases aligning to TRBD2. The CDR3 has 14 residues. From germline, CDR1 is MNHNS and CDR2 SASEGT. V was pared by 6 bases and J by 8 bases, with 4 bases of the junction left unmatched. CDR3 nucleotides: TGTGCCAGCAGGACTAGCGGGAGGCTTGACATTCAGTACTTC. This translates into CASRTSGRLDIQYF.

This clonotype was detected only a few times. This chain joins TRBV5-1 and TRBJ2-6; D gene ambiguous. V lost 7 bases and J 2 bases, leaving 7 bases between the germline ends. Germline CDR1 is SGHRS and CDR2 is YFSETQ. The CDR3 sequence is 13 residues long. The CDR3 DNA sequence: TGCGCCAGCCACGAGCCTGGGGCCAACGTCCTGACTTTC. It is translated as CASHEPGANVLTF.

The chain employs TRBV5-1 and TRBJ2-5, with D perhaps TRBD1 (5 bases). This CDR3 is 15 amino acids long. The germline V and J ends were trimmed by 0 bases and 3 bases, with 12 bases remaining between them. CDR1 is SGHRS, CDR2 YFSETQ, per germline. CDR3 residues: CASSLGRTQKETQYF. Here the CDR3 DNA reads TGCGCCAGCAGCTTGGGCAGGACACAAAAAGAGACCCAGTACTTC.

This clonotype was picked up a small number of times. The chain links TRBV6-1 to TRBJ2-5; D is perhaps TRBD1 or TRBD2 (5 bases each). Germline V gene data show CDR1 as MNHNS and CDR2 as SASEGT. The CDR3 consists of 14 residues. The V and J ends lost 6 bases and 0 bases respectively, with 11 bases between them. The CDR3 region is CASSAGAYQETQYF. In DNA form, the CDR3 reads TGTGCCAGCAGCGCCGGGGCTTACCAAGAGACCCAGTACTTC.

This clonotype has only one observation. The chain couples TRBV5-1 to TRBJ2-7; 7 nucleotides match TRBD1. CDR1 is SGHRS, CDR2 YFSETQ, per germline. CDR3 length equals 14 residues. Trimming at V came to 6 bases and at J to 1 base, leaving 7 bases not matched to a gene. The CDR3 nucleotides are TGCGCCAGCAAAGCCAAGACAGGGTCCTACGAGCAGTACTTC. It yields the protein CASKAKTGSYEQYF.

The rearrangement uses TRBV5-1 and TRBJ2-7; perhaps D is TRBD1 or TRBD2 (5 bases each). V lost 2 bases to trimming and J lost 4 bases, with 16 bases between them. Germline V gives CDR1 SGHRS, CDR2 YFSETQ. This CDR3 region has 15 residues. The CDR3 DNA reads TGCGCCAGCAGCTTTGGGACCGCCATGGGGTACGAGCAGTACTTC. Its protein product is CASSFGTAMGYEQYF.

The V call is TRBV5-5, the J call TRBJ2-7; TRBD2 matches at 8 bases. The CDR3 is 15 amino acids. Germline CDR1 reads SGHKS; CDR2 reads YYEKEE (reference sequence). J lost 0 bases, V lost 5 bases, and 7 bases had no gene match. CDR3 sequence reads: CASRPRGTSSYEQYF. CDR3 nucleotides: TGTGCCAGCAGGCCCCGGGGGACTAGCTCCTACGAGCAGTACTTC.

CDR3 loop: CASSQEGHPLRDYGYTF. The CDR3 region has the DNA TGTGCCAGCAGCCAAGAGGGACACCCCCTACGAGACTATGGCTACACCTTC. The gene calls are TRBV4-2 and TRBJ1-2; possibly TRBD1 for D (6 bases). The CDR3 consists of 17 residues. Germline values: CDR1 LGHNA, CDR2 YNFKEQ. V was cut by 0 bases and J by 3 bases, with 17 bases left in between.

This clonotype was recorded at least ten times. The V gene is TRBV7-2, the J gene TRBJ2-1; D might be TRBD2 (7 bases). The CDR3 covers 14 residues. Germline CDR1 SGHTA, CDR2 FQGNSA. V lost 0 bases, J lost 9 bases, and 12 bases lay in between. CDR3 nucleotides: TGTGCCAGCAGCTTAGCGGGGGGGCCGATTGAGCAGTTCTTC. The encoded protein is CASSLAGGPIEQFF.

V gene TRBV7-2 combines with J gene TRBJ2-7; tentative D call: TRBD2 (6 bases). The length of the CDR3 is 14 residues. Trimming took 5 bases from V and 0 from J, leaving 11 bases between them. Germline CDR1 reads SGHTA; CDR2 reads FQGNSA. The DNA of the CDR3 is TGTGCCAGCAGCCCGGACTATTCCTCCTACGAGCAGTACTTC. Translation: CASSPDYSSYEQYF.

For the CDR3, the DNA is TGCAGCGTCTCACCCCAACAGGACGAGCAGTACTTC. Protein sequence: CSVSPQQDEQYF. This rearrangement joins TRBV29-1 to TRBJ2-7; a weak D match, TRBD1 (5 bases). Trimming cost V 6 bases and J 5 bases, with 14 bases left between them. Germline CDR1 reads SQVTM; CDR2 reads ANQGSEA. The CDR3 consists of 12 residues.

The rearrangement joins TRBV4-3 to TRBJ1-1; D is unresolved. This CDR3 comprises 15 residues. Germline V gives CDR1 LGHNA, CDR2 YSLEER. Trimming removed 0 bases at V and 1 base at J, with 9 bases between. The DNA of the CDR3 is TGCGCCAGCAGCCAAGATGGCCACTCGAACACTGAAGCTTTCTTT. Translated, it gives CASSQDGHSNTEAFF.

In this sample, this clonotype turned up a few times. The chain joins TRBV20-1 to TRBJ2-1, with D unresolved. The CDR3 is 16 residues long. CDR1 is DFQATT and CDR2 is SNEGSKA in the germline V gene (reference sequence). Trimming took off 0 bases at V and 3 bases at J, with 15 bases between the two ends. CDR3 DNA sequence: TGCAGTGCTAGAGATATCGCCCCAAAGGGCTACAATGAGCAGTTCTTC. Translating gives CSARDIAPKGYNEQFF.

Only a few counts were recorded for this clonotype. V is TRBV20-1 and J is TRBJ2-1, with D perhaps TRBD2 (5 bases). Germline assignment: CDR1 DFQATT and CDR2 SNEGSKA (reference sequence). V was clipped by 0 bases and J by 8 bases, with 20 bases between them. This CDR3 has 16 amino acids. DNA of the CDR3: TGCAGTGCTAGAGATTCCGCCCTCCTGGAGAGGGATGAGCAGTTCTTC. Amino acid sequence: CSARDSALLERDEQFF.

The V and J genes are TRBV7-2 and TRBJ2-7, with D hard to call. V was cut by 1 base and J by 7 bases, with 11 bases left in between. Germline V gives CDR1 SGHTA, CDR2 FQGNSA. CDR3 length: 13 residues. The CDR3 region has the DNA TGTGCCAGCAGCTTAGACCTAGGGTGGGAGCAGTACTTC. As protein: CASSLDLGWEQYF.

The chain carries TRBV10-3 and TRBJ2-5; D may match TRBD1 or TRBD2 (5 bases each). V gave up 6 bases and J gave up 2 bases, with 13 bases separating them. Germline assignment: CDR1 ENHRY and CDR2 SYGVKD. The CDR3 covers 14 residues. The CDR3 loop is CAIRDGAGQETQYF. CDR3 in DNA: TGTGCCATCAGGGACGGGGCAGGGCAAGAGACCCAGTACTTC.

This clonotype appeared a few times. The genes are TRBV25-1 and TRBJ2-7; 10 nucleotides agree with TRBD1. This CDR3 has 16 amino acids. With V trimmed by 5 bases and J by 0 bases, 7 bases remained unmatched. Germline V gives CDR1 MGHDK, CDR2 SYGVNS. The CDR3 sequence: CASSKSGTGVSYEQYF. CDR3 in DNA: TGTGCCAGCAGTAAATCTGGGACAGGGGTCTCCTACGAGCAGTACTTC.